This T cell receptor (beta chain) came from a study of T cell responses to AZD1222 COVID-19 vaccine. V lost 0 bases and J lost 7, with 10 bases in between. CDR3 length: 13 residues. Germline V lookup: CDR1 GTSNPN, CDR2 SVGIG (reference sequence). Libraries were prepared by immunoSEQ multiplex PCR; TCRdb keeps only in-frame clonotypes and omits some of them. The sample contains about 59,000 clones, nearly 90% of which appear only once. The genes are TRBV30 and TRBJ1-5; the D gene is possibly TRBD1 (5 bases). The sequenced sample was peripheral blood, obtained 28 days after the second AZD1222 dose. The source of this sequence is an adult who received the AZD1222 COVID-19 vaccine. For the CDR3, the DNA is TGTGCCTGGAGTGTGACGCAGGGACAGCCCCAGCATTTT. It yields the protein CAWSVTQGQPQHF. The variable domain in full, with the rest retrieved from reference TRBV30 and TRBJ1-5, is SQTIHQWPATLVQPVGSPLSLECTVEGTSNPNLYWYRQAAGRGLQLLFYSVGIGQISSEVPQNLSASRPQDRQFILSSKKLLLSDSGFYLCAWSVTQGQPQHFGDGTRLSIL.